Listed below are T cell receptor beta chains from one sample, sequenced in a study of cytomegalovirus exposure and HLA in healthy donors. Measured with immunoSEQ multiplex PCR; TCRdb has only the in-frame clones, and not every one. The sample comprises over 120,000 clones, around 85% of which are singletons, and 2.9% rests with the top ten. Material for sequencing was PBMCs. The receptor source for this set is a woman aged 25 to 39 in good health and CMV-seronegative. Both conserved end residues are part of each CDR3. Clone size, where shown, is once, few, many, or a class for clones that have expanded.

CASGTGAGSNEQFF,-,TRBV2
CASSLRQDLGYEQYF,-,TRBV13
CASSWTANRPSSYNEQFF,-,TRBV7-2
CSSSERTGGFTEAFF,-,TRBV7-9
CASSEQGINQPQHF,-,TRBV2
CASSLYPLRDRKETQYF,-,TRBV27
CASSASSAGPWEQYF,-,TRBV7-2
CASSLPAGGRTLNYGYTF,-,TRBV7-9
CSNELGLDGGVEQFF,-,TRBV29-1
CASSLTGGGTEAFF,-,TRBV5-4
CASSIVIRGMNEQFF,-,TRBV19
CASSPRTPGTSGRRHEQYF,-,TRBV5-4
CASRPTGTARGQPQHF,few,TRBV2
CASSPGGRDYGYTF,few,TRBV5-5
CASSSTTGGNYGYTF,-,TRBV28
CASSPRTGQRETQYF,-,TRBV18
CASSQVVPGSSPLHF,-,TRBV4-1
CASSLEVGLERDEQFF,-,TRBV23-1
CASSLGAGPTDTQYF,-,TRBV7-6
CASSVAQNEQFF,-,TRBV9
CASSDFQGSYGYTF,once,TRBV7-8
CAWRRGGGFSYEQYF,-,TRBV30
CASSLLAGGWDEQFF,-,TRBV7-3
CASSDLGRPGRNIQYF,once,TRBV6-1
CASSYSTGEGSPLHF,-,TRBV6-5
CASSQWEGTLSGYTF,-,TRBV9
CASSVQGARNEQFF,-,TRBV28